These T cell receptor beta chains were read from a single sample in a study of CD8+ T cells in alopecia areata. TCRdb's table, derived via immunoSEQ multiplex PCR, lists solely in-frame clones and lacks some. The data contain over 85,000 clones, 41% of them seen just once; the ten biggest clones take up approximately 1.4%. The specimen was CD4+ T cells sorted from blood. These receptors all come from a human donor with alopecia areata. Each CDR3 is given with its conserved first and last residue. A D gene is named only where the DNA matches it firmly. The listing skips clone size in some rows; elsewhere it reads once, few, many or a size class.

CDR3 DNA	CDR3 protein	V gene	J gene	D gene	clone size
TGTGCCAGCCTCCCCGGAGGGCTCGATACGCAGTATTTT	CASLPGGLDTQYF	TRBV28	TRBJ2-3	.	few
TGTGCCTGGAGGGTACGGGGGGACACTGAAGCTTTCTTT	CAWRVRGDTEAFF	TRBV30	TRBJ1-1	.	.
TGCAGCGCCGGGGCAGGGGGCGGCTATGGCTACACCTTC	CSAGAGGGYGYTF	TRBV29-1	TRBJ1-2	TRBD1	.
TGTGCCTGGAGAAACAAAGCGGCCCAAGAGACCCAGTACTTC	CAWRNKAAQETQYF	TRBV30	TRBJ2-5	.	few
TGTGCCTGGAGTGTCGGACAGCCGCAGCCCCAGCATTTT	CAWSVGQPQPQHF	TRBV30	TRBJ1-5	.	once
TGTGCCAGCAGCTTAGGGCCGACGTCAGCCAAAAACATTCAGTACTTC	CASSLGPTSAKNIQYF	TRBV11-2	TRBJ2-4	.	.
TGTGCCAGCAGCTTTCAGCAGCGGGAGCTTCTCGGGGAGCTGTTTTTT	CASSFQQRELLGELFF	TRBV5-6	TRBJ2-2	TRBD2	.
TGTGCCAGCAGCTTAGTAGGGGGGGCTAGGAGCCACAATGAGCAGTTCTTC	CASSLVGGARSHNEQFF	TRBV7-2	TRBJ2-1	.	few
TGCAGCGTTGGACAGGGGAGAGAGACCCAGTACTTC	CSVGQGRETQYF	TRBV29-1	TRBJ2-5	TRBD1	.
TGCAGCGGGGAGGGTGGCAGGGACACTGAAGCTTTCTTT	CSGEGGRDTEAFF	TRBV29-1	TRBJ1-1	.	.
TGCGCCAGCAGCAAAGGACAGCCGCAAGAGACCCAGTACTTC	CASSKGQPQETQYF	TRBV5-1	TRBJ2-5	.	few
TGTGCCAGCAGCCCACCCACTAGCGTCCCTGAGCAGTTCTTC	CASSPPTSVPEQFF	TRBV7-8	TRBJ2-1	TRBD2	.
TGTGCCAGCAGCGTCCGGGGACTTAACACAGATACGCAGTATTTT	CASSVRGLNTDTQYF	TRBV9	TRBJ2-3	.	few
TGTGCCAGCAGTTTATTTTTTTCAGTAGACACCGGGGAGCTGTTTTTT	CASSLFFSVDTGELFF	TRBV27	TRBJ2-2	.	.
TGTGCCAGTAGTCTGAGAGGGAACAACATTCAGTACTTC	CASSLRGNNIQYF	TRBV19	TRBJ2-4	.	few
TGTGCCAGCAGCCAAGAAGGCAGGTCCTACGAGCAGTACTTC	CASSQEGRSYEQYF	TRBV14	TRBJ2-7	.	.